The present TCR beta chain was sequenced within a study of technical replicates of blood from a few donors (dated by TCRdb to about 2017). CDR1 MNHNS and CDR2 SASEGT are derived from the germline V gene. Trimming removed 5 bases from V and 4 bases from J, leaving 17 bases between the germline ends. The CDR3, cysteine through phenylalanine, is 15 amino acids long. Only CDR3 DNA is held: 45 bases, read in frame from base 1. Libraries were prepared through the immunoSEQ multiplex PCR assay. Imported from immuneACCESS, the table was reduced by TCRdb to in-frame sequences with V and J called. These copies leave out some clones; in studies compared against another copy, an unresolved V gene accounts for under half, and the cause of the remainder is not known. Within this sample are roughly 79,000 clones, with 75% to 95% of them counted one time only. The ten largest clones take up approximately 0.34% of the sample.

On this clone itself: Its antigen is unknown. Nothing much larger sits one base from this clone, and base qualities are not available.

The sequencing sample was made of T cells isolated from PBMCs. This sequence originates from a human donor in good health. Some clones in this sample may be carry-over from other donors' samples. The chain uses TRBV6-1 and TRBJ1-1; TRBD1 is a weak D gene call, 5 bases matching. The CDR3 protein is CASSSLLVGGTEAFF. The DNA sequence is as follows: TGTGCCAGCAGTTCCCTGCTGGTGGGGGGCACTGAAGCTTTCTTT.